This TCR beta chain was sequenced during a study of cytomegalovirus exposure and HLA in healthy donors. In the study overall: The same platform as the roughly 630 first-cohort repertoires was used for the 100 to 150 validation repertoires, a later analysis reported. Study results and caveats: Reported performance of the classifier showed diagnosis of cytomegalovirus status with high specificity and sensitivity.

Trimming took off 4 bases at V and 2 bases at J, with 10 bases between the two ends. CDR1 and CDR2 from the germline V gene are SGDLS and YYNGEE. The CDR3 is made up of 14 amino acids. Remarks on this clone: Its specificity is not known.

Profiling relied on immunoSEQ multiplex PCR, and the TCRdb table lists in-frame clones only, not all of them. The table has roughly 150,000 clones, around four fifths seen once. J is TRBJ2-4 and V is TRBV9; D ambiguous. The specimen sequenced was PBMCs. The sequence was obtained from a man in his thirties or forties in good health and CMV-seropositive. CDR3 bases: TGTGCCAGCAGCCCCACTCCATCCAAAAACATTCAGTACTTC. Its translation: CASSPTPSKNIQYF.